Listed here is a single T cell receptor (beta chain). Its target is unknown. V lost 4 bases, J lost 13 bases, and 11 bases stayed unmatched. This CDR3 is built from 13 residues. Germline CDR1 SGHDT, CDR2 YYEEEE. The primer mix had 60 Vbeta and 13 Jbeta primers. Profiled with immunoSEQ multiplex PCR; TCRdb holds only in-frame clones, not every one. Of about 76,000 clones listed, under 80% were seen once; the top ten hold about 12%. The data derive from a study of cytomegalovirus exposure and HLA in healthy donors. General observations from the study: Beyond CMV serostatus, there was no information to go on about immune exposure.

The chain couples TRBV5-6 to TRBJ2-4; the match to TRBD1 covers 7 bases. The receptor's source is a male donor in good health and CMV-seropositive. The source material was PBMCs. CDR3 sequence (DNA): TGTGCCAGCAGCAACCGGGAACCCAGGGGGCAGTACTTC. Protein sequence: CASSNREPRGQYF.